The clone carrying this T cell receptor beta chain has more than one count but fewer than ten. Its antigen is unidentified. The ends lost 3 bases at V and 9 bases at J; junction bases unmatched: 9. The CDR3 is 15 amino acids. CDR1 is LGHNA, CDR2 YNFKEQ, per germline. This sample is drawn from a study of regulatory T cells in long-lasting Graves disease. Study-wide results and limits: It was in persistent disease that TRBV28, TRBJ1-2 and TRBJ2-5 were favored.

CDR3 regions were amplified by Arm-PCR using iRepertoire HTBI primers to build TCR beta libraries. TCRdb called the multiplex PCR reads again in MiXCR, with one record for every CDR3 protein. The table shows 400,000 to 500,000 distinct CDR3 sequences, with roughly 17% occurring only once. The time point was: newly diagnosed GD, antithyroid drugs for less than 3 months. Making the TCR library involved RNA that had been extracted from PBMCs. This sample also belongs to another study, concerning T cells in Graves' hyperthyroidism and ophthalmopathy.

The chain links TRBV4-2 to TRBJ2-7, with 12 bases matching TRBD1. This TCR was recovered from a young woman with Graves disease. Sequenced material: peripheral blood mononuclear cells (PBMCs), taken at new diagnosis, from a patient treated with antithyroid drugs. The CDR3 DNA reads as TGTGCCAGCAGCCAGGGGGGACAGGGGGCATTCGGGCAGTACTTC. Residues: CASSQGGQGAFGQYF.